The TCR beta chain described here comes from a study of regulatory T cells in long-lasting Graves disease. Sample time point: newly diagnosed GD, antithyroid drugs for less than 3 months. With RNA extracted from PBMCs as input, the TCR library was made. Peripheral blood, about 8.8 milliliters of it, was drawn into EDTA tubes. This clonotype has more than one count but fewer than ten. Its antigen is undetermined. For TCR beta, libraries came from iRepertoire HTBI primers and Arm-PCR of CDR3 regions. TCRdb analysed the multiplex PCR reads with MiXCR anew, one entry per CDR3 protein. This repertoire shows about 400,000 distinct CDR3 sequences, around 15% found once; its top ten account for 22%. Study-level points and caveats: Less diverse TCR repertoires were seen in persistent Graves' patients than in newly diagnosed ones.

The CDR3 is 15 amino acids. The V gene lost 3 bases and the J gene lost 6 bases, with 17 bases spanning the gap. The TCR originated in a female donor with Graves disease. The V gene is TRBV12-3 or TRBV12-4, the J gene TRBJ1-2, with D possibly matching TRBD1 (5 bases). The sample in question was peripheral blood mononuclear cells (PBMCs), obtained at new diagnosis, from a patient treated with antithyroid drugs. CDR3 nucleotides: TGTGCCAGCAGTTTCGGTACAGGAGGGGAGAATGGCTACACCTTC. This gives the protein CASSFGTGGENGYTF.